This T cell receptor beta chain was profiled in a study of shared clonotypes between healthy human individuals. Study-level results: In a handful of donors, about 5% of naive CD4 clonotypes appeared in common.

V lost 9 bases to trimming and J lost 1 base, with 9 bases between them. The CDR3 totals 12 residues. Germline assignment: CDR1 MDHEN and CDR2 SYDVKM. HIV-negative, healthy adults without recent acute infections or vaccinations were the donors. Donors were Caucasian adults residing in Nashville, Tennessee, USA. Naive CD45RA+ and memory CD45RA-negative subsets were split from CD4+ cells. Of note for this clone: What it recognizes is unknown.

This table comes from immunoSEQ multiplex PCR, and its TCRdb copy is limited to in-frame clones, with some not included. Found here are hundreds of thousands of clones, approximately 79% of them singletons; the top ten hold under 2%. Sequencing was done on a sample of memory CD4+ T cells sorted from blood. Documented subset: CD45RA-negative fraction. The clonotype was recovered from a woman in her 30s in good health. This chain connects TRBV28 to TRBJ2-5; D is ambiguous. The CDR3 region is CASTGFQETQYF. DNA for the CDR3: TGTGCCAGTACGGGCTTCCAAGAGACCCAGTACTTC.